A single sample gave rise to the 15 T cell receptor beta chains below, sequenced in a study of T cells in localized non-small cell lung cancer. TCRdb's table, derived via immunoSEQ multiplex PCR, lists solely in-frame clones and lacks some. The sample yields under 7,000 clones, 80% to 90% seen once. Here the sequenced sample was peripheral blood, taken before any cancer treatment. These TCRs come from a male donor aged 60 or older with stage I lung adenocarcinoma.

This clone was observed once. The rearrangement links TRBV6-5 to TRBJ2-7; 8 positions agree with TRBD1. Trimming removed 6 bases from V and 6 bases from J; junction bases left unmatched: 7. Germline V CDR1 and CDR2: MNHEY, SVGAGI. This CDR3 contains 13 residues. CDR3 sequence: CASRFGQGTEQYV. The CDR3 DNA reads TGTGCCAGCAGATTCGGACAGGGCACCGAGCAGTACGTC.

The chain couples TRBV6-5 to TRBJ1-2; 8 bases fit TRBD1. This CDR3 region has 14 residues. The germline V gene encodes CDR1 MNHEY and CDR2 SVGAGI. V shed 6 bases and J 5 bases; nucleotides not matched to a gene: 8. CDR3 coding DNA: TGTGCCAGCAGCGGACAGGGAAATTCATATGGCTACACCTTC. Translation: CASSGQGNSYGYTF.

By sample fraction, this clone is hyperexpanded. The V and J genes are TRBV6-1 and TRBJ2-2; 10 nucleotides align to TRBD2. Germline CDR1 MNHNS, CDR2 SASEGT. J lost 7 bases, V lost 6 bases, and 5 bases had no gene match. This CDR3 has 14 residues. This CDR3 is CASRPSGSYGELFF. The CDR3 nucleotides are TGTGCCAGCAGGCCTAGCGGGAGTTACGGGGAGCTGTTTTTT.

This chain uses TRBV7-2 with TRBJ2-2; the D is unclear. V gave up 3 bases and J gave up 2 bases, with 7 bases separating them. This CDR3 contains 14 residues. In germline, CDR1 is SGHTA, CDR2 FQGNSA. CDR3 amino acids: CASSLEPNTGELFF. The CDR3, as DNA: TGTGCCAGCAGCTTGGAGCCAAACACCGGGGAGCTGTTTTTT. Supplemented by reference TRBV7-2 and TRBJ2-2, the full variable domain reads GAGVSQSPSNKVTEKGKDVELRCDPISGHTALYWYRQSLGQGLEFLIYFQGNSAPDKSGLPSDRFSAERTGGSVSTLTIQRTQQEDSAVYLCASSLEPNTGELFFGEGSRLTVL.

The rearrangement joins TRBV6-6 to TRBJ1-1; possibly TRBD1 for D (6 bases). Trimming removed 6 bases from V and 1 base from J, with 12 bases in between. This CDR3 region has 14 residues. Per germline, CDR1 MNHNY and CDR2 SVGAGI (reference sequence). CDR3 bases: TGTGCCAGCAGCCCCAGGGGAAAGAACACTGAAGCTTTCTTT. Translation: CASSPRGKNTEAFF.

The V gene is TRBV4-1, the J gene TRBJ2-7; 9 positions agree with TRBD1. The CDR3 runs 15 residues. CDR1 and CDR2 from the germline V gene are MGHRA and YSYEKL. V dropped 3 bases and J dropped 4; count of bases not matched to a gene: 7. The CDR3 coding sequence is TGCGCCAGCAGCCAGTACAGGGGGCTCAGGTACGAGCAGTACGTC. Its translation: CASSQYRGLRYEQYV.

The chain uses TRBV6-1 and TRBJ1-1; D is undetermined. The CDR3 contains 12 residues. In germline, CDR1 is MNHNS, CDR2 SASEGT. V was cut by 8 bases and J by 1 base, with 8 bases left in between. This CDR3 reads CASGLWNTEAFF. CDR3 DNA sequence: TGTGCCAGCGGTTTATGGAACACTGAAGCTTTCTTT.

The gene calls are TRBV4-1 and TRBJ1-2, with a weak D call TRBD1 (6 bases). V was shortened by 0 bases and J by 5 bases, with 10 bases between the two germline ends. In germline, CDR1 is MGHRA, CDR2 YSYEKL. CDR3 length: 14 amino acids. The CDR3 is CASSQEGGSYGYTF. DNA for the CDR3: TGCGCCAGCAGCCAAGAGGGGGGCAGTTATGGCTACACCTTC.

The chain joins TRBV5-6 to TRBJ2-1, with D perhaps given as TRBD1 or TRBD2 (5 bases each). Between the trimmed V and J ends, which lost 4 bases and 3 bases, there was a span of 17 bases. The CDR3 consists of 16 residues. Germline V gene lookup returns CDR1 SGHDT and CDR2 YYEEEE. The CDR3 sequence is CASSLVEVGGYNEQFF. In DNA form, the CDR3 reads TGTGCCAGCAGCCTTGTTGAGGTTGGGGGCTACAATGAGCAGTTCTTC.

This chain joins TRBV29-1 and TRBJ2-5; D gene uncertain. Germline V CDR1 and CDR2: SQVTM, ANQGSEA. V shed 8 bases and J shed 3 bases, with 22 bases lying between them. The CDR3 has 15 amino acids. The CDR3 loop is CSTDVPGPDEETQYF. The CDR3 nucleotides read TGCAGCACGGACGTACCGGGTCCGGATGAAGAGACCCAGTACTTC.

The J gene is TRBJ2-1, the V gene TRBV4-1; D is ambiguous. V was cut by 10 bases and J by 7 bases, with 11 bases left in between. Germline CDR1 reads MGHRA; CDR2 reads YSYEKL. The CDR3 is made up of 11 amino acids. The CDR3 loop reads CATRKENEQFF. The CDR3 nucleotides read TGCGCCACTCGGAAGGAGAATGAGCAGTTCTTC.

The J gene is TRBJ2-2, the V gene TRBV7-9; D uncertain. Per germline, CDR1 SEHNR and CDR2 FQNEAQ (reference sequence). The CDR3 is 12 amino acids. Trimming cost V 2 bases and J 5 bases, with 3 bases left between them. As DNA, the CDR3 is TGTGCCAGCAGCTTACTGACCGGGGAGCTGTTTTTT. This encodes CASSLLTGELFF.

This chain uses TRBV4-1 with TRBJ1-6; 8 nucleotides align to TRBD1. CDR1 and CDR2 (germline): MGHRA, YSYEKL. V shed 7 bases and J 4 bases; nucleotides not matched to a gene: 18. CDR3 length: 19 residues. DNA of the CDR3: TGCGCCAGCAAACTTTGGGGACAGGTGGATATTGCGTATAATTCACCCCTCCACTTT. This gives the protein CASKLWGQVDIAYNSPLHF.

This rearrangement joins TRBV7-2 to TRBJ2-3; D unresolved. V was pared by 6 bases and J by 0 bases, with 10 bases between. The length of the CDR3 is 14 residues. Germline CDR1 and CDR2: SGHTA and FQGNSA. CDR3 nucleotide sequence: TGTGCCAGCAGTCCCGCCCACAGCACAGATACGCAGTATTTT. It encodes CASSPAHSTDTQYF.

CDR3: CASSPQGTFNYGYTF. The DNA for the CDR3 is TGTGCCAGCAGCCCACAGGGAACCTTCAACTATGGCTACACCTTC. The gene calls are TRBV7-2 and TRBJ1-2; maybe TRBD1 (6 bases). Trimming stripped 5 bases from V and 2 bases from J, with 15 bases between. The CDR3 is made up of 15 amino acids. The germline CDR1 and CDR2 sequences are SGHTA and FQGNSA.